These T cell receptor beta chains were read from a single sample in a study of CD8 T cells in ankylosing spondylitis. TCRdb called the 5' RACE reads again in MiXCR, with one record for every CDR3 protein. The table lists 800,000 to 900,000 distinct CDR3 sequences, about 11% of them singletons. Sequencing used blood, either unsorted or a sorted T cell fraction (not recorded which). These receptors all come from a male donor with ankylosing spondylitis. The CDR3 runs from the conserved cysteine through the conserved F or W. D genes are given only for firm matches. The size field is filled for only some rows; it gives once, few, many or a size class.

J gene | V gene | clone size | D gene | CDR3 protein | CDR3 DNA
TRBJ2-1 | TRBV6-5 | many | TRBD2 | CASSYGLAGVYNEQFF | TGTGCCAGCAGTTACGGACTAGCGGGGGTTTACAATGAGCAGTTCTTC
TRBJ2-1 | TRBV24-1 | many | TRBD1 | CATSGTGTYNEQFF | TGTGCCACCAGCGGGACAGGGACCTACAATGAGCAGTTCTTC
TRBJ1-2 | TRBV4-3 | NA | NA | CASSQEWGLDGYTF | TGCGCCAGCAGCCAAGAATGGGGGCTCGATGGCTACACCTTC
TRBJ1-6 | TRBV20-1 | NA | NA | CSATPGSDLSPLHF | TGCAGTGCGACCCCTGGCAGTGACCTATCACCCCTCCACTTT
TRBJ2-6 | TRBV20-1 | many | NA | CSAAPFSGANVLTF | TGCAGTGCCGCTCCTTTCTCTGGGGCCAACGTCCTGACTTTC
TRBJ2-7 | TRBV6-1 | NA | TRBD1 | CASSRGQVPYEQYF | TGTGCCAGCAGCCGGGGACAGGTGCCCTACGAGCAGTACTTC
TRBJ2-7 | TRBV6-5 | NA | NA | CASSYSPGLFEQYF | TGTGCCAGCAGTTACTCTCCAGGGTTATTCGAGCAGTACTTC
TRBJ2-5 | TRBV4-3 | many | NA | CASSQFESGAGNMETQYF | TGCGCCAGCAGCCAATTTGAGTCGGGAGCAGGGAACATGGAGACCCAGTACTTC
TRBJ2-3 | TRBV30 | few | NA | CAWSVDGDTQYF | TGTGCCTGGAGTGTAGACGGAGATACGCAGTATTTT
TRBJ1-2 | TRBV29-1 | few | NA | CSALHREGYTF | TGCAGCGCCCTACATCGGGAGGGCTACACCTTC
TRBJ1-1 | TRBV7-2 | few | NA | CASGLESGTEAFF | TGTGCCAGCGGACTCGAGAGCGGTACTGAAGCTTTCTTT
TRBJ2-7 | TRBV7-2 | few | NA | CASSRGGSKGYEQYF | TGTGCCAGCTCCAGGGGCGGGAGTAAAGGGTACGAGCAGTACTTC
TRBJ2-3 | TRBV20-1 | few | NA | CSAPGTTITDTQYF | TGCAGTGCCCCCGGGACAACTATCACAGATACGCAGTATTTT
TRBJ1-5 | TRBV12-3/TRBV12-4 | few | NA | CASRREPPGQPQHF | TGTGCCAGCAGACGAGAGCCCCCGGGTCAGCCCCAGCATTTT
TRBJ2-1 | TRBV4-3 | few | TRBD2 | CASSLGRPGEQFF | TGCGCCAGCTCGCTCGGGAGGCCCGGTGAGCAGTTCTTC
TRBJ2-4 | TRBV20-1 | few | NA | CSAVGPWGLAKNIQYF | TGCAGTGCTGTAGGGCCCTGGGGGTTGGCCAAAAACATTCAGTACTTC
TRBJ2-5 | TRBV18 | few | NA | CASSPVFGSAETQYF | TGTGCCAGCTCACCGGTTTTCGGTTCGGCGGAGACCCAGTACTTC
TRBJ2-7 | TRBV6-2/TRBV6-3 | few | NA | CASNGRGYTTYEQYF | TGTGCCAGCAACGGTCGCGGGTATACGACCTACGAGCAGTACTTC
TRBJ1-1 | TRBV7-9 | many | NA | CASSLGTRSNTEAFF | TGTGCCAGCAGCCTCGGAACGCGGAGCAACACTGAAGCTTTCTTT
TRBJ2-3 | TRBV6-1 | NA | NA | CASSREFTSTDTQYF | TGTGCCAGCAGCCGAGAATTTACTAGCACAGATACGCAGTATTTT
TRBJ2-1 | TRBV14 | few | NA | CASSQASPNQFF | TGTGCCAGCAGCCAAGCCAGTCCGAATCAGTTCTTC
TRBJ2-1 | TRBV5-1 | NA | TRBD2 | CASRFEAGGFYNEQFF | TGCGCCAGCAGGTTTGAGGCGGGGGGGTTCTACAATGAGCAGTTCTTC
TRBJ2-3 | TRBV10-3 | few | TRBD2 | CAISESRDYGLYF | TGTGCCATCAGTGAGTCGAGGGACTACGGGCTGTATTTT
TRBJ2-1 | TRBV6-5 | NA | NA | CASSSRPWNEQFF | TGTGCCAGCAGTTCACGACCATGGAATGAGCAGTTCTTC
TRBJ2-1 | TRBV20-1 | NA | TRBD1 | CSAPRTGENEQFF | TGCAGTGCTCCTAGGACAGGGGAAAATGAGCAGTTCTTC
TRBJ1-5 | TRBV12-3/TRBV12-4 | NA | NA | CASNENGGNQPQHF | TGTGCCAGCAACGAAAATGGCGGGAATCAGCCCCAGCATTTT
TRBJ2-5 | TRBV2 | NA | TRBD2 | CAASGSGRTETQYF | TGTGCCGCCTCCGGTAGCGGGAGAACGGAGACCCAGTACTTC
TRBJ1-1 | TRBV5-8 | few | NA | CASTRGIGGEAFF | TGTGCCAGCACAAGGGGGATCGGAGGCGAAGCTTTCTTT
TRBJ2-5 | TRBV25-1 | many | NA | CASSRSRTDETQYF | TGTGCCAGCAGCCGATCACGGACAGACGAGACCCAGTACTTC
TRBJ1-5 | TRBV7-2 | many | NA | CASSLDPYQPQHF | TGCGCCAGCAGCTTGGATCCATATCAGCCCCAGCATTTT
TRBJ2-1 | TRBV10-2 | few | NA | CASSGISWDEQFF | TGCGCCAGCAGTGGAATTAGCTGGGATGAGCAGTTCTTC
TRBJ1-1 | TRBV27 | NA | TRBD1 | CASRGVRQGERGPEAFF | TGTGCCAGCAGGGGGGTCCGACAGGGCGAGAGGGGGCCTGAAGCTTTCTTT
TRBJ1-5 | TRBV19 | NA | NA | CASSVYSANQPQHF | TGTGCCAGTAGTGTCTACAGTGCCAATCAGCCCCAGCATTTT
TRBJ2-1 | TRBV7-2 | many | NA | CASSAQNRPWDYNEQFF | TGTGCCAGCAGCGCGCAGAACAGGCCCTGGGATTACAATGAGCAGTTCTTC
TRBJ2-1 | TRBV19 | few | TRBD2 | CASSISSASGRPYNEQFF | TGTGCCAGTAGTATATCTTCCGCTAGCGGGAGGCCCTACAATGAGCAGTTCTTC